This TCR beta chain was documented in a study of blood T cell repertoires in COVID-19. As for the study in general: Acute and convalescent COVID-19 specimens originated in the United States, Italy and Spain. Sample material is recorded as cDNA or gDNA derived from T cells, B-cell-depleted T cells, or PBMCs.

Clones were sequenced by immunoSEQ multiplex PCR, and TCRdb holds only the in-frame ones, with some missing. The table lists some 260,000 clones, roughly 84% of them singletons. The origin of this receptor is a young woman with acute or convalescent COVID-19. Material for sequencing was peripheral blood.

CDR3 sequence (DNA): TGTGCCAGCAGGCCCCGTGGGACAGGGACTCTTTATAGCAATCAGCCCCAGCATTTT. Protein: CASRPRGTGTLYSNQPQHF. This chain connects TRBV6-4 to TRBJ1-5; 9 nucleotides agree with TRBD1. CDR3 length: 19 residues. Per the germline V gene, CDR1 is MRHNA and CDR2 is SNTAGT. V trimming: 6 bases; J trimming: 0 bases; junction bases outside the gene matches: 15.